The 28 T cell receptor beta chains below come from one sample, sequenced in a study of PD-1 blockade in classical Hodgkin lymphoma (dated by TCRdb to 2019 to 2021). This specimen's time point label, per the study, means: cycle 2 day 1 (C2D1) of nivolumab. Every trial patient had relapsed following autologous stem cell transplantation, and prior brentuximab vedotin exposure was what differed among cohorts A, B and C. Preparation of the library involved the immunoSEQ multiplex PCR assay. The table was pulled from immuneACCESS by TCRdb, which kept in-frame rearrangements only. Such tables lose some clones; where checked, under half of the loss comes from unresolved V genes, and the rest has no known cause. This sample holds over 25,000 clones; around 80% were observed only once. 11% of the sample is taken by the ten largest. The sample in question was peripheral blood mononuclear cells (PBMCs), obtained before the second cycle of nivolumab. Source of these receptors: a human donor with classical Hodgkin lymphoma.

This rearrangement joins TRBV11-2 to TRBJ2-6; 7 bases agree with TRBD1. Germline-derived CDR1 and CDR2 are SGHAT and FQNNGV. V shed 4 bases, J shed 3 bases, and the junction held 12 bases outside the gene matches. This CDR3 is built from 18 residues. The CDR3: CASSSLLRTGVGANVLTF. The CDR3 DNA is TGTGCCAGCAGCTCCTTACTCCGAACAGGGGTTGGGGCCAACGTCCTGACTTTC.

The chain recombines TRBV2 with TRBJ2-7, with D tentatively TRBD2 (5 bases). The CDR3 is 15 amino acids. The V end lost 2 bases, the J end lost 5 bases, and 16 bases lay between the germline ends. Germline loops: CDR1 SNHLY, CDR2 FYNNEI. The CDR3 protein is CASSEISRAGDEQYF. In DNA, the CDR3 is TGTGCCAGCAGTGAAATCTCGAGGGCCGGGGACGAGCAGTACTTC.

The chain links TRBV5-8 to TRBJ2-5; D is unclear. V was shortened by 4 bases and J by 5 bases, with 12 bases between the two germline ends. The CDR3 has 13 amino acids. Germline V gene lookup returns CDR1 SGHTS and CDR2 YDEGEE. CDR3 DNA sequence: TGTGCCAGCAGCCCCTCGCTGGGGGAGACCCAGTACTTC. It is translated as CASSPSLGETQYF. Full variable domain (outside the CDR3, taken from reference TRBV5-8 and TRBJ2-5): EAGVTQSPTHLIKTRGQQATLRCSPISGHTSVYWYQQALGLGLQFLLWYDEGEERNRGNFPPRFSGRQFPNYSSELNVNALELEDSALYLCASSPSLGETQYFGPGTRLLVL.

This clone was counted a few times. The rearrangement joins TRBV14 to TRBJ1-5, with TRBD1 identical over 7 bases. V lost 4 bases to trimming and J lost 4 bases; unmatched junction nucleotides: 1. The CDR3 totals 13 residues. The V gene's germline CDR1 is SGHDN and CDR2 FVKESK. The CDR3 DNA sequence: TGTGCCAGCAGCCCAGGGGGGAATCAGCCCCAGCATTTT. Translated, it gives CASSPGGNQPQHF.

The chain carries TRBV9 and TRBJ1-3; D is unresolved. The CDR3 is 17 amino acids. Per germline, CDR1 SGDLS and CDR2 YYNGEE. V lost 3 bases, J lost 0 bases, and 16 bases lay in between. In nucleotides, the CDR3 is TGTGCCAGCAGCGCCCAGTCTCACAGAGCCTCTGGAAACACCATATATTTT. Translating gives CASSAQSHRASGNTIYF.

This rearrangement joins TRBV29-1 to TRBJ2-7, with D perhaps matching TRBD1 (6 bases). The CDR3 consists of 13 residues. The V end lost 4 bases, the J end lost 4 bases, and 14 bases lay between the germline ends. Germline CDR1 is SQVTM and CDR2 is ANQGSEA. The CDR3 DNA reads as TGCAGCGTTGGAGCCAGGGGAAAATACGAGCAGTACTTC. Protein product: CSVGARGKYEQYF.

V gene TRBV12-5 combines with J gene TRBJ2-1; possible D gene TRBD1, 5 bases. The ends were cut back, 7 bases at V and 3 bases at J, with 10 bases in the middle. CDR1 and CDR2 (germline): LGHNT, FRNRAP. The CDR3 extends over 13 amino acids. CDR3 amino acids: CASVQGFYNEQFF. CDR3 nucleotide sequence: TGTGCTAGTGTCCAGGGTTTCTACAATGAGCAGTTCTTC.

This CDR3 reads CASSKTGTSTGANVLTF. CDR3 nucleotides: TGTGCCAGCAGCAAGACAGGTACCTCAACTGGGGCCAACGTCCTGACTTTC. J is TRBJ2-6 and V is TRBV21-1; the D call of TRBD1 is as the table states it, not checked on the DNA. TRBV21-1 is flagged as a pseudogene. The CDR3 has 17 amino acids.

V gene TRBV5-4 combines with J gene TRBJ2-7; D is ambiguous. This CDR3 spans 15 amino acids. The V end lost 0 bases, the J end lost 9 bases, and 19 bases lay between the germline ends. Germline V gives CDR1 SGHNT, CDR2 YYREEE (reference sequence). The CDR3 nucleotides read TGTGCCAGCAGCTTGGCTGGCGGCACATTTTTGGGGCAGTACTTC. Translated, it gives CASSLAGGTFLGQYF.

The genes are TRBV6-6 and TRBJ1-2, with 9 bases lining up with TRBD1. The CDR3 runs to 13 residues. Losses at the gene ends were 5 bases for V and 6 bases for J; bases not matched to a gene: 4. CDR1 is MNHNY, CDR2 SVGAGI, per germline (reference sequence). CDR3 in amino acids: CASSGTGRNGYTF. The CDR3 DNA is TGTGCCAGCAGTGGGACAGGGCGAAATGGCTACACCTTC.

The rearrangement joins TRBV19 to TRBJ2-7; maybe TRBD1 (6 bases). Germline lookup yields CDR1 LNHDA and CDR2 SQIVND (reference sequence). There are 16 residues in the CDR3. V was cut by 5 bases and J by 1 base, with 18 bases left in between. The CDR3: CASSHTQGIVSYEQYF. The CDR3 nucleotides read TGTGCCAGTAGTCATACACAGGGAATCGTGTCCTACGAGCAGTACTTC.

V usage is TRBV4-2 and J usage is TRBJ2-3; D uncertain. The germline V gene has CDR1 LGHNA and CDR2 YNFKEQ. V was shortened by 0 bases and J by 4 bases, with 8 bases between the two germline ends. CDR3 length equals 14 residues. CDR3 nucleotide sequence: TGTGCCAGCAGCCAAGAACGGGTCTCAGATACGCAGTATTTT. This translates into CASSQERVSDTQYF.

The chain joins TRBV15 to TRBJ1-3; D might be TRBD1 (5 bases). The germline gives CDR1 LNHNV, CDR2 YYDKDF (reference sequence). This CDR3 region has 15 residues. Trimming cost V 5 bases and J 0 bases, with 11 bases left between them. CDR3 amino acids: CATSGQRGSGNTIYF. CDR3 coding DNA: TGTGCCACCAGCGGCCAGAGGGGCTCTGGAAACACCATATATTTT.

The chain combines TRBV6-5 with TRBJ1-1; D ambiguous. V was clipped by 5 bases and J by 0 bases, with 10 bases between them. The CDR3 spans 14 residues. Germline values: CDR1 MNHEY, CDR2 SVGAGI. The CDR3 DNA reads as TGTGCCAGCAGTCCACATCCCATGAACACTGAAGCTTTCTTT. Its translation: CASSPHPMNTEAFF.

V usage is TRBV4-3 and J usage is TRBJ1-2; TRBD1 might be the D (6 bases). This CDR3 contains 16 residues. The germline gives CDR1 LGHNA, CDR2 YSLEER. The ends were cut back, 3 bases at V and 1 base at J, with 15 bases in the middle. Here the CDR3 reads CASSHARTAHNYGYTF. CDR3 nucleotide sequence: TGCGCCAGCAGCCATGCTAGGACAGCACATAACTATGGCTACACCTTC.

V and J are TRBV6-5 and TRBJ1-1; TRBD1 aligns across 7 bases. V was pared by 2 bases and J by 1 base, with 1 base of the junction left unmatched. CDR3 length: 14 amino acids. Germline V gene lookup returns CDR1 MNHEY and CDR2 SVGAGI. The DNA for the CDR3 is TGTGCCAGCAGTTACGGGACAGAGAACACTGAAGCTTTCTTT. This translates into CASSYGTENTEAFF.

This clone is medium-sized by share. The chain recombines TRBV7-9 with TRBJ1-1; D might be TRBD1 (6 bases). V shed 4 bases and J shed 0 bases, with 15 bases lying between them. Germline V gives CDR1 SEHNR, CDR2 FQNEAQ (reference sequence). This CDR3 has 16 residues. CDR3 sequence (DNA): TGTGCCAGCAGCTCCCTTGGGGGCTTAATGAACACTGAAGCTTTCTTT. Protein sequence: CASSSLGGLMNTEAFF.

This clone was found a few times. J is TRBJ1-2 and V is TRBV5-4; 8 nucleotides align to TRBD1. Germline V gives CDR1 SGHNT, CDR2 YYREEE (reference sequence). The trim removed 4 bases at V and 5 bases at J, leaving 10 bases unmatched. CDR3 size: 15 residues. CDR3 coding DNA: TGTGCCAGCAGCGACAAGACAGGGGCACCTTATGGCTACACCTTC. Translated: CASSDKTGAPYGYTF.

The chain recombines TRBV28 with TRBJ1-5, with TRBD1 matching over 9 bases. This CDR3 is built from 15 residues. Germline lookup yields CDR1 MDHEN and CDR2 SYDVKM. The V segment lost 7 bases and the J segment 7 bases; nucleotides outside the gene matches: 11. The CDR3 sequence: CASTRLWDRDQPQHF. CDR3 DNA sequence: TGTGCCAGCACTAGACTTTGGGACAGGGACCAGCCCCAGCATTTT.

The chain is built from TRBV28 and TRBJ2-3, with a weak D call TRBD2 (6 bases). Trimming left V 7 bases short and J 5 bases short, with 16 bases between. Germline CDR1 is MDHEN and CDR2 is SYDVKM. The CDR3 is 14 amino acids. The CDR3 reads CASTLAGRRDTQYF. Here the CDR3 DNA reads TGTGCCAGCACCCTGGCGGGGCGTAGAGATACGCAGTATTTT.

The chain couples TRBV19 to TRBJ2-3; D unclear. Trimming left V 4 bases short and J 4 bases short, with 12 bases between. CDR1 LNHDA and CDR2 SQIVND come from the germline V gene (reference sequence). This CDR3 comprises 14 residues. The CDR3 sequence is CASSKRTEADTQYF. The CDR3 bases are TGTGCCAGTAGTAAGAGGACCGAGGCAGATACGCAGTATTTT.

The chain uses TRBV7-2 and TRBJ2-1; D ambiguous. The germline CDR1 and CDR2 sequences are SGHTA and FQGNSA. Trimming took 3 bases from V and 0 from J, leaving 9 bases between them. The CDR3 has 15 amino acids. The CDR3 DNA sequence: TGTGCCAGCAGCTTGATCGCGAGCTCCTACAATGAGCAGTTCTTC. Its translation: CASSLIASSYNEQFF.

J is TRBJ2-7 and V is TRBV27; 7 positions agree with TRBD2. Looked up from germline, CDR1 is MNHEY and CDR2 is SMNVEV (reference sequence). V gave up 7 bases and J gave up 0 bases; unmatched junction bases: 6. The CDR3 spans 14 residues. The DNA of the CDR3 is TGTGCCAGCAAGGTCGGGGGGTACTCCTACGAGCAGTACTTC. As protein: CASKVGGYSYEQYF.

The J gene is TRBJ2-5, the V gene TRBV19; 8 bases are shared with TRBD1. Germline loops: CDR1 LNHDA, CDR2 SQIVND (reference sequence). V shed 1 base and J 5 bases; nucleotides not matched to a gene: 6. This CDR3 is 15 amino acids long. For the CDR3, the DNA is TGTGCCAGTAGTATAGGCGACAGGGGCGGGGAGACCCAGTACTTC. The encoded protein is CASSIGDRGGETQYF.

The V and J genes are TRBV7-9 and TRBJ1-2; possibly TRBD1 for D (6 bases). V was shortened by 4 bases and J by 5 bases, with 17 bases between the two germline ends. The CDR3 has 15 residues. CDR1 SEHNR and CDR2 FQNEAQ come from the germline V gene (reference sequence). The CDR3 DNA is TGTGCCAGCAGCTCCACTGTGGAACAGGGTTATGGCTACACCTTC. Translation gives CASSSTVEQGYGYTF.

The genes are TRBV2 and TRBJ2-2; 11 bases match TRBD2. Per germline, CDR1 SNHLY and CDR2 FYNNEI. V lost 6 bases and J lost 4; bases outside the gene matches: 1. The CDR3 runs to 14 residues. This CDR3 is CASRGLAVTGELFF. The CDR3 bases are TGTGCCAGCAGGGGACTAGCGGTCACCGGGGAGCTGTTTTTT.

Comment on this clone: Distinct nucleotide sequences in the sample also encode this CDR3. V usage is TRBV7-2 and J usage is TRBJ1-5; D call uncertain. Trimming cost V 1 base and J 4 bases, with 5 bases left between them. Germline assignment: CDR1 SGHTA and CDR2 FQGNSA. The CDR3 covers 13 residues. The chain's CDR3 is CASSLGLNQPQHF. As DNA, the CDR3 is TGTGCCAGCAGCTTAGGGCTAAATCAGCCCCAGCATTTT.

The CDR3 reads CSVGLGNSYEQYF. CDR3 DNA: TGCAGCGTTGGATTGGGTAACTCCTACGAGCAGTACTTC. J is TRBJ2-7 and V is TRBV29-1; the D is unclear. The CDR3 is made up of 13 amino acids. Germline CDR1 and CDR2: SQVTM and ANQGSEA. V was shortened by 4 bases and J by 0 bases, with 10 bases between the two germline ends.